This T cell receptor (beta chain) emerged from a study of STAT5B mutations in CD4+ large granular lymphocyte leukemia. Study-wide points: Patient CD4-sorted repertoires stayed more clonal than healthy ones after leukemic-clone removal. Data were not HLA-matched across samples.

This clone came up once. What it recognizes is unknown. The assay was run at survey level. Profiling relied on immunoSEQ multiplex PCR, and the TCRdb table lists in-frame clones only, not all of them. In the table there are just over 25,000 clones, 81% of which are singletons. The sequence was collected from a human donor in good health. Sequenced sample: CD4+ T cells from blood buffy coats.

DNA of the CDR3: TGCGCCAGCAATCCCAGCTCCTACAATGAGCAGTTCTTC. Its translation: CASNPSSYNEQFF. The chain combines TRBV10-2 with TRBJ2-1, with D hard to call. The V end lost 7 bases, the J end lost 0 bases, and 7 bases lay between the germline ends. CDR3 length equals 13 residues. The germline V gene has CDR1 WSHSY and CDR2 SAAADI.